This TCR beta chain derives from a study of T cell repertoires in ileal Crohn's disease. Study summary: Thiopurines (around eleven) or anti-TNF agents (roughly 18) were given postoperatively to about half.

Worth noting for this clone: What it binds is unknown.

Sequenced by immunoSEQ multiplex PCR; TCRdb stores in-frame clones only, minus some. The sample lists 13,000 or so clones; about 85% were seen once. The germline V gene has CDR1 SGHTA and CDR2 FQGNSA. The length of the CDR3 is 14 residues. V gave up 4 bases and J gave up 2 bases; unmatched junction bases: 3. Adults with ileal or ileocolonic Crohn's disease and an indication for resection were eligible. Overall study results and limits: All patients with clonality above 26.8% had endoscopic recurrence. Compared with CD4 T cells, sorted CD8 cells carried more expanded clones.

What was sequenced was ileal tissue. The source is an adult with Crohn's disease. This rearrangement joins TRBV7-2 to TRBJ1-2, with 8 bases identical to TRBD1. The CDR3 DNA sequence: TGTGCCAGCAGCTCCAACAGGGGGAACTATGGCTACACCTTC. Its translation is CASSSNRGNYGYTF.